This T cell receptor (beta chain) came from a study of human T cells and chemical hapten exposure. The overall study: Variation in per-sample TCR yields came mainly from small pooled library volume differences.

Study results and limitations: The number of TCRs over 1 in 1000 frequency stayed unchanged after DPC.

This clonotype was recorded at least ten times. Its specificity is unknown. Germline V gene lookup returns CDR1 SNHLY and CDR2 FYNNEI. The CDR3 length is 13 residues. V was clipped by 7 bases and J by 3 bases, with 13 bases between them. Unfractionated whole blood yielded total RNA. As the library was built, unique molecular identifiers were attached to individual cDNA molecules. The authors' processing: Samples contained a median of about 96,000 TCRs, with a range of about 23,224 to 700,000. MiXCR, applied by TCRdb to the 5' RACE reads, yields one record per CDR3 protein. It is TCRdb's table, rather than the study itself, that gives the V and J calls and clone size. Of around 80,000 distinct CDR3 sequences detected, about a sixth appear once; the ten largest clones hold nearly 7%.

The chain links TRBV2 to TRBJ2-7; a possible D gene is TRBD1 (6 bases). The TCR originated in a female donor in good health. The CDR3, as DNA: TGTGCCAGCACTGGGACACCTATCTACGAGCAGTACTTC. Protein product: CASTGTPIYEQYF.